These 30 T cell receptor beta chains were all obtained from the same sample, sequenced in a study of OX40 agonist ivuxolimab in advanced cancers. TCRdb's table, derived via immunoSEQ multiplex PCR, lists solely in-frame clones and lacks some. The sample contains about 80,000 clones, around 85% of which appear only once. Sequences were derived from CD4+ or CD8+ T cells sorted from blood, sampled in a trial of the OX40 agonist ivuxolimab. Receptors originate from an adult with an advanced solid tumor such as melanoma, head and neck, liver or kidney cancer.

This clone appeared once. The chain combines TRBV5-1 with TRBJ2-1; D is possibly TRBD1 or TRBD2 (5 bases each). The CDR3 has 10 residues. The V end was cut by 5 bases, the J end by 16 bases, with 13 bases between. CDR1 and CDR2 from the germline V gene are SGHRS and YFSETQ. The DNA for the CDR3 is TGCGCCAGCAGGGGACGGCGATCATTCTTC. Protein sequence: CASRGRRSFF.

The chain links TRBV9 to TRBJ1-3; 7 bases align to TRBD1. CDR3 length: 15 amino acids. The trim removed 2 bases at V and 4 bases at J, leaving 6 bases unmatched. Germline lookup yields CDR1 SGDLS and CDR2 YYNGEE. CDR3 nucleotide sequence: TGTGCCAGCAGCGTCGCGACAGGGTCCGGAAACACCATATATTTT. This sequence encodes CASSVATGSGNTIYF.

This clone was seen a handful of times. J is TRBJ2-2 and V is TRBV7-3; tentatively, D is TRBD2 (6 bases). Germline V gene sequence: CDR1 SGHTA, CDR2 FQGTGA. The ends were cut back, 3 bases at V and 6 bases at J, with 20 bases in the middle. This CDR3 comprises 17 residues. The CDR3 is CASSFTPGLGSAGELFF. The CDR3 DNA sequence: TGTGCCAGCAGCTTTACTCCGGGACTCGGAAGTGCCGGGGAGCTGTTTTTT.

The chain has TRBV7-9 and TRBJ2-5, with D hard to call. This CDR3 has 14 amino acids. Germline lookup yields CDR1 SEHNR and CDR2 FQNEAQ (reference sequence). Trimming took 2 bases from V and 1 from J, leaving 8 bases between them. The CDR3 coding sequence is TGTGCCAGCAGCTTAACGGCAGCCCAAGAGACCCAGTACTTC. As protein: CASSLTAAQETQYF.

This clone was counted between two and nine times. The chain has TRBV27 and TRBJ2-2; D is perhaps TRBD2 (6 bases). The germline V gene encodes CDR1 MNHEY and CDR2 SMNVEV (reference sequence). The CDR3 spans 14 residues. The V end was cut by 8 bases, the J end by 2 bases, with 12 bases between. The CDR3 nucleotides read TGTGCCAGCCGAAGGGCGGGAAACACCGGGGAGCTGTTTTTT. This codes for CASRRAGNTGELFF.

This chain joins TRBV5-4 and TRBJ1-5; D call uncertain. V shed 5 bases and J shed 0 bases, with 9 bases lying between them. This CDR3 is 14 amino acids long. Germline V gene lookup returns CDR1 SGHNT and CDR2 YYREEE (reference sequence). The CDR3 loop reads CASSVTGSNQPQHF. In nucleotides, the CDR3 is TGTGCCAGCAGTGTGACGGGTAGCAATCAGCCCCAGCATTTT.

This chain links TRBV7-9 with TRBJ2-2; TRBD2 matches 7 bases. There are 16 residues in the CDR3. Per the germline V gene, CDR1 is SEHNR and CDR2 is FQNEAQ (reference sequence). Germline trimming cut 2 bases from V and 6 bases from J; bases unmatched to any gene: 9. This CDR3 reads CASSLLAVLTPGELFF. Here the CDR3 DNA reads TGTGCCAGCAGCTTACTAGCGGTTCTCACACCCGGGGAGCTGTTTTTT.

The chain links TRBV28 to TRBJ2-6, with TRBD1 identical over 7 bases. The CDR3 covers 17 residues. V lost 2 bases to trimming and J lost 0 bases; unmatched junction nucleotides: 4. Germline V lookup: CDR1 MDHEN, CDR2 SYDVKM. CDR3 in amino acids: CASSLRQGVSGANVLTF. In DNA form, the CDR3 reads TGTGCCAGCAGTTTAAGGCAGGGGGTCTCTGGGGCCAACGTCCTGACTTTC. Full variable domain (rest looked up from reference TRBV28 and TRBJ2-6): DVKVTQSSRYLVKRTGEKVFLECVQDMDHENMFWYRQDPGLGLRLIYFSYDVKMKEKGDIPEGYSVSREKKERFSLILESASTNQTSMYLCASSLRQGVSGANVLTFGAGSRLTVL.

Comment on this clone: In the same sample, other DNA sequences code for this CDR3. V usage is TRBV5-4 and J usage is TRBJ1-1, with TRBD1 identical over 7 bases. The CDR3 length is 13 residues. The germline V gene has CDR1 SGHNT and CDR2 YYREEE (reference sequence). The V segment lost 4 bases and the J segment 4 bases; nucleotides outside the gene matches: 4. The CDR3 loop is CASSATGRTEAFF. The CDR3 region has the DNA TGTGCCAGCAGCGCGACAGGGCGCACTGAAGCTTTCTTT.

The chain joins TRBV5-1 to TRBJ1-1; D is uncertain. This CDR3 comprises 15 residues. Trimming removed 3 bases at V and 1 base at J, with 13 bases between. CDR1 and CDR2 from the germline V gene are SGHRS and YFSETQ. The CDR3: CASSSYSQTNTEAFF. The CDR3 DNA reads TGCGCCAGCAGCTCTTATTCGCAGACGAACACTGAAGCTTTCTTT.

CDR3 loop: CASSQSGTGGRGFLSSGNTIYF. DNA for the CDR3: TGCGCCAGCAGCCAGTCCGGGACAGGGGGTAGAGGCTTCCTAAGCTCTGGAAACACCATATATTTT. The V call is TRBV4-1, the J call TRBJ1-3, with TRBD1 matching over 11 bases. The CDR3 is made up of 22 amino acids. After removal of 3 bases from V and 0 bases from J, the junction contained 19 bases not matched to a gene. CDR1 is MGHRA, CDR2 YSYEKL, per germline.

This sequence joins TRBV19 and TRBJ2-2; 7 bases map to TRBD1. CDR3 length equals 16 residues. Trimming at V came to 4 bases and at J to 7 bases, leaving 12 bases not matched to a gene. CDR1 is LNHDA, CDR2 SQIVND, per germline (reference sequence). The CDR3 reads CASSKRPGTVGGELFF. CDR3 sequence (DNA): TGTGCCAGTAGTAAACGGCCGGGGACAGTGGGCGGGGAGCTGTTTTTT.

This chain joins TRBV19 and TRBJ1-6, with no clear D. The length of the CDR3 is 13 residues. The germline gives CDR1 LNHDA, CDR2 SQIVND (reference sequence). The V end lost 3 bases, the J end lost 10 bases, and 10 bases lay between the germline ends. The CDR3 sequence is CASSIAGRSPLHF. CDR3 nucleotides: TGTGCCAGTAGTATTGCTGGTCGCTCACCCCTCCACTTT.

This CDR3 is CASSYPQGGANGYTF. CDR3 in DNA: TGTGCCAGCAGTTACCCTCAGGGGGGGGCCAATGGCTACACCTTC. The rearrangement links TRBV6-5 to TRBJ1-2; 7 positions match TRBD1. The V gene's germline CDR1 is MNHEY and CDR2 SVGAGI. The CDR3 extends over 15 amino acids. Trimming took 2 bases from V and 6 from J; bases not matched to a gene: 9.

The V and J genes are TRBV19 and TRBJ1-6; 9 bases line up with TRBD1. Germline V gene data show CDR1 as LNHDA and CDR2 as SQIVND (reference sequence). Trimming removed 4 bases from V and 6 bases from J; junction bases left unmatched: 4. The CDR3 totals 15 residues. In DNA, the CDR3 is TGTGCCAGTAGTACGGGGGACAGGGTTAATTCACCCCTCCACTTT. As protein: CASSTGDRVNSPLHF.

CDR3 nucleotides: TGTGCTAGTGGTTTGTTTGGCAATGAGCAGTTCTTC. The encoded protein is CASGLFGNEQFF. The chain employs TRBV12-5 and TRBJ2-1; no definite D call. The V end lost 2 bases, the J end lost 6 bases, and 5 bases lay between the germline ends. The CDR3 covers 12 residues. The germline V gene has CDR1 LGHNT and CDR2 FRNRAP.

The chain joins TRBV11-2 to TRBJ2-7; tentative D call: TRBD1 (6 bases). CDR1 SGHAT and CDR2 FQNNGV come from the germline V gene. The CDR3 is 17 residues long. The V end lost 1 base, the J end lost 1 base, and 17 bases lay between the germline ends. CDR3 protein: CASSLGPPGQVSYEQYF. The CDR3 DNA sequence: TGTGCCAGCAGCTTAGGGCCCCCGGGACAAGTATCCTACGAGCAGTACTTC.

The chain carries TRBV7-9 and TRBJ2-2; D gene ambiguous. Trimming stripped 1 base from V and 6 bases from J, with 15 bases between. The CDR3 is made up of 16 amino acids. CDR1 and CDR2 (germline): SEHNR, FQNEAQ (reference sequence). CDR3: CASSLVGSISPGELFF. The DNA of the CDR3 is TGTGCCAGCAGCTTAGTGGGGTCAATTTCCCCCGGGGAGCTGTTTTTT.

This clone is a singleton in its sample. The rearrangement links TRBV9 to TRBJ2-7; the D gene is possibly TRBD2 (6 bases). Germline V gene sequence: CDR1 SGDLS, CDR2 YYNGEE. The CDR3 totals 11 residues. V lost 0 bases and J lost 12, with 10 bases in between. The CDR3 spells CASSVVGGPYF. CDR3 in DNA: TGTGCCAGCAGCGTAGTAGGAGGGCCGTACTTC.

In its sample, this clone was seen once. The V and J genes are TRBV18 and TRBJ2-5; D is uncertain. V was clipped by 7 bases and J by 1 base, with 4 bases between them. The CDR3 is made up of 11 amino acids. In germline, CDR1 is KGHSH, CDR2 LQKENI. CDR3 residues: CASFLQETQYF. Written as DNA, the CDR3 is TGTGCCAGCTTCCTCCAAGAGACCCAGTACTTC.

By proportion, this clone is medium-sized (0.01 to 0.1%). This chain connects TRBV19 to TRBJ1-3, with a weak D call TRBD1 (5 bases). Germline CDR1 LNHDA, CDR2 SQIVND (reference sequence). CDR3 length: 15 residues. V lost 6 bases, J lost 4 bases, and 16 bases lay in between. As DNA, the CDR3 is TGTGCCAGTAGCCAAAACACCGGGGCCGGAAACACCATATATTTT. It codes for CASSQNTGAGNTIYF.

The CDR3 here is CAWRHSFLGTDTQYF. For the CDR3, the DNA is TGTGCCTGGAGACACAGTTTCCTCGGCACAGATACGCAGTATTTT. The chain joins TRBV30 to TRBJ2-3; D gene ambiguous. Germline loops: CDR1 GTSNPN, CDR2 SVGIG (reference sequence). This CDR3 contains 15 residues. V shed 3 bases and J shed 1 base, with 14 bases lying between them.

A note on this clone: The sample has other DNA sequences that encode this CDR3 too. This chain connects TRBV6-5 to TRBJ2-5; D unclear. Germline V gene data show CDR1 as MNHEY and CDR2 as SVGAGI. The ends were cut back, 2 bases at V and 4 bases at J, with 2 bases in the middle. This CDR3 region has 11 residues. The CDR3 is CASSYGETQYF. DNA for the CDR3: TGTGCCAGCAGTTACGGAGAGACCCAGTACTTC.

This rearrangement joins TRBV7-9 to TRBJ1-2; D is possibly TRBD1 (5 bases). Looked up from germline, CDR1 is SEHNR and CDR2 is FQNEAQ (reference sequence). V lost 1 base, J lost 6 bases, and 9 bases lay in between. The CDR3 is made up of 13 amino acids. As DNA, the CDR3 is TGTGCCAGCAGCTTAGTGGTGGGGCATGGCTACACCTTC. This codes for CASSLVVGHGYTF.

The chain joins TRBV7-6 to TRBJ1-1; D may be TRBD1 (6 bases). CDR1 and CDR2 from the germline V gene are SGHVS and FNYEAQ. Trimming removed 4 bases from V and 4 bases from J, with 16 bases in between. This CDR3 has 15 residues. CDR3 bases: TGTGCCAGCAGCTACAAGACAGGCCCGAGCACTGAAGCTTTCTTT. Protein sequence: CASSYKTGPSTEAFF.

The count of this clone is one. CDR3 in amino acids: CASRYRGENEKLFF. The CDR3, as DNA: TGTGCCAGCAGATACAGGGGGGAAAATGAAAAACTGTTTTTT. V is TRBV6-1 and J is TRBJ1-4; 8 nucleotides match TRBD1. Germline lookup yields CDR1 MNHNS and CDR2 SASEGT. Losses at the gene ends were 6 bases for V and 5 bases for J; bases not matched to a gene: 5. The CDR3 length is 14 residues.

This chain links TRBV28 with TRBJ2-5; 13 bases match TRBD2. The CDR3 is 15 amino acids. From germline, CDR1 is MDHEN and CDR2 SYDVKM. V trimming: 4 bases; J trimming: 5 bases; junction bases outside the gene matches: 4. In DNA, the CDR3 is TGTGCCAGCAGTTGGACTAGCGGGAGCTTGGAGACCCAGTACTTC. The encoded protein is CASSWTSGSLETQYF.

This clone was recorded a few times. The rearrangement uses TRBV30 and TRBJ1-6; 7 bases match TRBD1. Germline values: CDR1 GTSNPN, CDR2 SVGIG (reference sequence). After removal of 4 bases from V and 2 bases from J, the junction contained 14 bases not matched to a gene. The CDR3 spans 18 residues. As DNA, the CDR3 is TGTGCCTGGACGACAGGGACACTCCTTTCGGCCTATAATTCACCCCTCCACTTT. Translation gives CAWTTGTLLSAYNSPLHF.

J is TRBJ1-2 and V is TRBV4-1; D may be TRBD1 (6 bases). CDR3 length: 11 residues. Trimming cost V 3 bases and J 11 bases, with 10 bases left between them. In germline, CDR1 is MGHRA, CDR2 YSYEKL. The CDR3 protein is CASSHEGQYTF. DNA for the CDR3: TGCGCCAGCAGCCATGAAGGACAGTACACCTTC.

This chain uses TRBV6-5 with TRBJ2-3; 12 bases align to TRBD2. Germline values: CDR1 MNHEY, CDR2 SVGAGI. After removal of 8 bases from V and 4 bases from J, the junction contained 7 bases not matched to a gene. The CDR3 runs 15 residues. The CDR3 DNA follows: TGTGCCAGCCTCGCGACTAGCGGGGGAGCAGATACGCAGTATTTT. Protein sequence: CASLATSGGADTQYF.